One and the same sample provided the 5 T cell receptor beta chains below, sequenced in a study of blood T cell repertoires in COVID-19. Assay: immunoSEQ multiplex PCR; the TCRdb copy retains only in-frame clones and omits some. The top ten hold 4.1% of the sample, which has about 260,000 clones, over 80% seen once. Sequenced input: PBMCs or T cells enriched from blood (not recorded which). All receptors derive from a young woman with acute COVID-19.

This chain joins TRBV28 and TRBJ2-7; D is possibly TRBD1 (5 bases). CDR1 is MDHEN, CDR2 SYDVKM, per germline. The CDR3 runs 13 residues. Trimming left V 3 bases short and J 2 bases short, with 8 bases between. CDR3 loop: CASSFAGTYEQYF. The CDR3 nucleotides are TGTGCCAGCAGTTTTGCAGGGACCTACGAGCAGTACTTC.

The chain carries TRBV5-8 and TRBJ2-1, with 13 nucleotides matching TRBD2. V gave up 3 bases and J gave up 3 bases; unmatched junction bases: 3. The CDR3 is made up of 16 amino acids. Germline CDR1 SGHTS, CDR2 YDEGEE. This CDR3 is CASSSGTSGVYNEQFF. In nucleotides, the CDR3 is TGTGCCAGCAGCTCAGGGACTAGCGGGGTCTACAATGAGCAGTTCTTC.

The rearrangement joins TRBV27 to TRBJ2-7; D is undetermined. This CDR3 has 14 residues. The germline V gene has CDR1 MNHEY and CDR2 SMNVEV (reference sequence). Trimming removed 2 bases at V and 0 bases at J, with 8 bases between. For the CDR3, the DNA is TGTGCCAGCAGTTTAAGCGAGAGCTCCTACGAGCAGTACTTC. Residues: CASSLSESSYEQYF.

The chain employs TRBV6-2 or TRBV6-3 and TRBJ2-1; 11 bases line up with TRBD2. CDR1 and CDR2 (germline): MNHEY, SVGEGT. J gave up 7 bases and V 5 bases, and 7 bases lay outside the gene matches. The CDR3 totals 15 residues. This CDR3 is CASSRSGRALNEQFF. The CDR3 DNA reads TGTGCCAGCAGTCGTAGCGGGAGGGCGCTTAATGAGCAGTTCTTC.

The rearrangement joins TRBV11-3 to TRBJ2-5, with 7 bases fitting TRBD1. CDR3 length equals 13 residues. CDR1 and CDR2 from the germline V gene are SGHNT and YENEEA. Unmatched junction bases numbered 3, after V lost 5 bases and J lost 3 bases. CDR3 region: CASSPGTEETQYF. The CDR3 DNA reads TGTGCCAGCAGCCCAGGGACAGAAGAGACCCAGTACTTC. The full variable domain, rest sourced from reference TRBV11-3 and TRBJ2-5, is EAGVVQSPRYKIIEKKQPVAFWCNPISGHNTLYWYLQNLGQGPELLIRYENEEAVDDSQLPKDRFSAERLKGVDSTLKIQPAELGDSAVYLCASSPGTEETQYFGPGTRLLVL.